The source of this T cell receptor (beta chain) is a study of T cell responses to AZD1222 COVID-19 vaccine. Using immunoSEQ multiplex PCR, the repertoire was profiled, and TCRdb retains in-frame clones only, with some absent. The table has 80,000 to 130,000 clones, roughly 89% seen once; the top ten hold roughly 17%. This CDR3 has 12 residues. The V and J ends lost 3 bases and 8 bases respectively, with 11 bases between them. Germline-derived CDR1 and CDR2 are DFQATT and SNEGSKA (reference sequence). Sample: peripheral blood, taken on day 0 of AZD1222 vaccination. The clonotype comes from an adult in good health. The chain is built from TRBV20-1 and TRBJ1-5, with D hard to call. CDR3 coding DNA: TGCAGTGCTAGTCCCAGATCAGAGCCCCAGCATTTT. The encoded protein is CSASPRSEPQHF.